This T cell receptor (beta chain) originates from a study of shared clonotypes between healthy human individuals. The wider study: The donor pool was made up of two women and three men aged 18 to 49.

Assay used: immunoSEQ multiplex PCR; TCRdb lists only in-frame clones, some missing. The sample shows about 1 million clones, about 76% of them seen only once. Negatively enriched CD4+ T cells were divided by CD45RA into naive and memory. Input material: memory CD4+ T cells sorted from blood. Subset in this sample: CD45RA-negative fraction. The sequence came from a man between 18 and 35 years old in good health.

CDR3 DNA: TGCGCCAGCAGCTTTTTGGCAGGGAGTAACACTGAAGCTTTCTTT. Its protein product is CASSFLAGSNTEAFF. The chain carries TRBV5-1 and TRBJ1-1; possibly TRBD1 for D (5 bases). V was trimmed by 2 bases and J by 2 bases, leaving 13 bases between them. CDR3 length equals 15 residues. Germline assignment: CDR1 SGHRS and CDR2 YFSETQ.